These 14 T cell receptor beta chains were sequenced from one sample in a study of blood T cell repertoires in COVID-19. TCRdb's copy holds only in-frame clones and misses some; the assay was immunoSEQ multiplex PCR. The sample contains approximately 40,000 clones, around 80% of which appear only once. Material: peripheral blood. The origin of the receptors is a man older than 75 with active or convalescent COVID-19.

V is TRBV3-1 (or the pseudogene TRBV3-2) and J is TRBJ1-6; 7 bases are shared with TRBD1. The length of the CDR3 is 13 residues. Looked up from germline, CDR1 is LGHDT and CDR2 is YNNKEL (reference sequence). V shed 2 bases and J 10 bases; nucleotides not matched to a gene: 2. Written as DNA, the CDR3 is TGTGCCAGCAGCCAATTCAGGGGGTCACCCCTCCACTTT. Protein sequence: CASSQFRGSPLHF.

This chain uses TRBV5-1 with TRBJ2-5, with D maybe TRBD2 (6 bases). The V end was cut by 3 bases, the J end by 5 bases, with 11 bases between. This CDR3 spans 13 amino acids. Germline CDR1 SGHRS, CDR2 YFSETQ. As DNA, the CDR3 is TGCGCCAGCAGCTCCGGAGGGTTGGAGACCCAGTACTTC. Amino acids: CASSSGGLETQYF.

This clone was observed a few times. The rearrangement joins TRBV12-3 or TRBV12-4 to TRBJ2-5, with TRBD2 as a possible D gene (6 bases). The CDR3 sequence is 12 residues long. The V gene lost 8 bases and the J gene lost 5 bases, with 12 bases spanning the gap. The DNA for the CDR3 is TGTGCCAGCCGGGGGATGGTGGAGACCCAGTACTTC. Translation gives CASRGMVETQYF.

The chain combines TRBV9 with TRBJ2-1; 8 nucleotides match TRBD1. J gave up 2 bases and V 6 bases, and 10 bases lay outside the gene matches. The CDR3 consists of 16 residues. CDR1 is SGDLS and CDR2 is YYNGEE in the germline V gene. CDR3 residues: CASNPTGGQTYNEQFF. The CDR3 DNA sequence: TGTGCCAGCAACCCTACAGGGGGTCAAACCTACAATGAGCAGTTCTTC.

The rearrangement joins TRBV28 to TRBJ1-6; 10 nucleotides match TRBD1. Looked up from germline, CDR1 is MDHEN and CDR2 is SYDVKM. The CDR3 length is 15 residues. V lost 2 bases and J lost 11; bases outside the gene matches: 6. Written as DNA, the CDR3 is TGTGCCAGCAGTTTAAGGGGGACAGGGGAGGCACCCCTCCACTTT. Protein product: CASSLRGTGEAPLHF.

V usage is TRBV4-1 and J usage is TRBJ1-1; 7 bases line up with TRBD1. V lost 5 bases and J lost 6; bases outside the gene matches: 12. The germline V gene encodes CDR1 MGHRA and CDR2 YSYEKL. This CDR3 region has 15 residues. The CDR3 bases are TGCGCCAGCAGCTACGGGACAGTTGAGTTCCCTGAAGCTTTCTTT. It translates to CASSYGTVEFPEAFF.

The J gene is TRBJ2-5, the V gene TRBV6-5, with 7 bases fitting TRBD2. After removal of 6 bases from V and 5 bases from J, the junction contained 6 bases not matched to a gene. Germline values: CDR1 MNHEY, CDR2 SVGAGI. There are 13 residues in the CDR3. Written as DNA, the CDR3 is TGTGCCAGCAGGAGTGGGGGAGGGGAGACCCAGTACTTC. It specifies CASRSGGGETQYF.

This rearrangement joins TRBV21-1 to TRBJ1-6; no check of the table's D call, TRBD1, against the DNA was made. TRBV21-1 is flagged as a pseudogene. The length of the CDR3 is 18 residues. CDR3 in amino acids: CASSSLRPKTGCNSPLHF. The CDR3 nucleotides read TGTGCCAGCAGCAGCCTCCGACCGAAGACAGGATGCAATTCACCCCTCCACTTT.

The J gene is TRBJ1-2, the V gene TRBV7-3, with no clear D. CDR1 is SGHTA and CDR2 is FQGTGA in the germline V gene. The CDR3 extends over 13 amino acids. Trimming left V 5 bases short and J 2 bases short, with 9 bases between. CDR3 DNA sequence: TGTGCCAGCAGCCCCGACAAGAACTATGGCTACACCTTC. Translating gives CASSPDKNYGYTF. The whole variable domain, filled in from reference TRBV7-3 and TRBJ1-2, reads GAGVSQTPSNKVTEKGKYVELRCDPISGHTALYWYRQSLGQGPEFLIYFQGTGAADDSGLPNDRFFAVRPEGSVSTLKIQRTERGDSAVYLCASSPDKNYGYTFGSGTRLTVV.

The chain joins TRBV10-1 to TRBJ2-3, with 11 nucleotides matching TRBD2. CDR3 size: 17 residues. V was pared by 3 bases and J by 3 bases, with 8 bases of the junction left unmatched. CDR1 and CDR2 from the germline V gene are WNHNN and SYGVQD (reference sequence). The DNA of the CDR3 is TGCGCCAGCAGTGAAATAGCGGGAGGGCCGTGTACAGATACGCAGTATTTT. Protein sequence: CASSEIAGGPCTDTQYF.

This sequence joins TRBV24-1 and TRBJ1-2; D might be TRBD1 (6 bases). There are 13 residues in the CDR3. Deletions cut 3 bases from V and 8 bases from J, with 12 bases between. Germline assignment: CDR1 KGHDR and CDR2 SFDVKD. The CDR3 nucleotides are TGTGCCACCAGTGATCCGCCGGGGGGCGGCTACACCTTC. Its translation is CATSDPPGGGYTF.

This rearrangement joins TRBV3-1 (or the pseudogene TRBV3-2) to TRBJ1-5; D might be TRBD1 (5 bases). Germline V gene lookup returns CDR1 LGHDT and CDR2 YNNKEL (reference sequence). The V gene lost 1 base and the J gene lost 8 bases, with 18 bases spanning the gap. The CDR3 covers 16 residues. CDR3 sequence: CASSQGAGNLGEPQHF. CDR3 coding DNA: TGTGCCAGCAGCCAAGGGGCAGGGAACCTAGGGGAGCCCCAGCATTTT.

The CDR3 nucleotides read TGTGCCAGCACCCTGTCGGGGAGGCAGTTCTTC. Residues: CASTLSGRQFF. The J gene is TRBJ2-1, the V gene TRBV12-3 or TRBV12-4; a weak D match, TRBD2 (5 bases). V gave up 7 bases and J gave up 12 bases, with 13 bases separating them. The CDR3 consists of 11 residues.

This rearrangement joins TRBV7-3 to TRBJ2-3; 11 bases match TRBD2. The V segment lost 5 bases and the J segment 2 bases; nucleotides outside the gene matches: 6. The length of the CDR3 is 16 residues. The germline V gene encodes CDR1 SGHTA and CDR2 FQGTGA. The DNA of the CDR3 is TGTGCCAGCAGCGGAACTAGCGGGGGACTCACAGATACGCAGTATTTT. This encodes CASSGTSGGLTDTQYF.